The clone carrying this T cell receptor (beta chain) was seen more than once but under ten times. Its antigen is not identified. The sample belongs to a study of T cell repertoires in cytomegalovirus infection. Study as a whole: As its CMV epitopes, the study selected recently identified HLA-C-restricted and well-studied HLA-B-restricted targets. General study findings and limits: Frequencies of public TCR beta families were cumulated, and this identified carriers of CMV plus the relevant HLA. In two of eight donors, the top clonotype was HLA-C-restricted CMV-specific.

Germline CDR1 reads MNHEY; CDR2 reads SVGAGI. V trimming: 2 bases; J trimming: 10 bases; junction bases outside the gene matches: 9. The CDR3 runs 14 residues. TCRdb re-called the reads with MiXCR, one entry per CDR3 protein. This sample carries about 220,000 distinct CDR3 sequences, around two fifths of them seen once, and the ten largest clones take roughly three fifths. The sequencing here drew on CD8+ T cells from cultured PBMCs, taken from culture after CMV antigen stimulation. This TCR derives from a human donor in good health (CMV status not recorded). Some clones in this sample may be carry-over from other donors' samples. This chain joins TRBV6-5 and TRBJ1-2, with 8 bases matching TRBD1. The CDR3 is CASSYLTGTGTYTF. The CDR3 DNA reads TGTGCCAGCAGTTACCTAACCGGGACAGGAACCTACACCTTC.